This TCR beta chain was retrieved from a study of T cell responses to AZD1222 COVID-19 vaccine. Study-wide findings and caveats: Only six individuals given AZD1222 were seropositive at baseline. Clonal diversity was possibly underestimated; the donors were predominantly white British and more often female. With two AZD1222 doses given, Spike-specific TCR breadth and depth both rose.

Notes on this clone: Its antigen is undetermined.

Assay used: immunoSEQ multiplex PCR; TCRdb lists only in-frame clones, some missing. The sample includes approximately 110,000 clones, approximately 86% of them seen just once. Sample: peripheral blood, taken on day 0 of AZD1222 vaccination. The TCR was taken from an adult in good health.

Here the CDR3 DNA reads TGTGCCAGCACCCCCTCCGGGACAGGGCTGGAAGACACCGGCTACACCTTC. Amino acids: CASTPSGTGLEDTGYTF. The chain employs TRBV28 and TRBJ1-2; 9 nucleotides match TRBD1. V gave up 7 bases and J gave up 8 bases; unmatched junction bases: 20. Germline-derived CDR1 and CDR2 are MDHEN and SYDVKM. The CDR3 totals 17 residues.